The T cell receptor beta chain described here comes from a study of cytomegalovirus exposure and HLA in healthy donors. Germline V gives CDR1 LNHDA, CDR2 SQIVND (reference sequence). The CDR3 is 15 residues long. This PCR relied on a set of 60 Vbeta primers and 13 Jbeta primers. Produced via immunoSEQ multiplex PCR; TCRdb's table is partial and in-frame only. The table has around 100,000 clones, approximately 70% seen once. Sequencing was done on a sample of PBMCs. The chain uses TRBV19 and TRBJ2-5; 10 bases are shared with TRBD1. The end of the DNA fits TRBJ2-7 better, so the J call may be wrong. This receptor was taken from a man between 25 and 39 years old in good health and CMV-seropositive. CDR3 DNA sequence: TGTGCCAGTAGCCCCGACAGGGGGCAGACCTACGAGCAGTACTTC. Encoded protein: CASSPDRGQTYEQYF.